A single T cell receptor (beta chain) is shown here with its context. These data are taken from a study of T cell responses to AZD1222 COVID-19 vaccine. Only in-frame clones appear in the TCRdb table, and some are missing; sequencing was by immunoSEQ multiplex PCR. There are roughly 130,000 clones in the sample; roughly 92% occur only once, and more than 0.95% lies in the top ten. Germline values: CDR1 SGHDT, CDR2 YYEEEE. The V gene lost 1 base and the J gene lost 0 bases, with 17 bases spanning the gap. This CDR3 has 18 amino acids. The source material was peripheral blood, sampled 28 days after the second AZD1222 dose. The chain employs TRBV5-6 and TRBJ1-5; D not certain. The source of this sequence is an adult who received the AZD1222 COVID-19 vaccine. DNA for the CDR3: TGTGCCAGCAGCTTGTGGCCGAGGACGGACTATAGCAATCAGCCCCAGCATTTT. It yields the protein CASSLWPRTDYSNQPQHF. Supplemented by reference TRBV5-6 and TRBJ1-5, the full variable domain reads DAGVTQSPTHLIKTRGQQVTLRCSPKSGHDTVSWYQQALGQGPQFIFQYYEEEERQRGNFPDRFSGHQFPNYSSELNVNALLLGDSALYLCASSLWPRTDYSNQPQHFGDGTRLSIL.